One sample yielded the 22 T cell receptor beta chains listed below, sequenced in a study of beta chain features in type 1 diabetes. General study points: Among all four CD4+ subsets, Type 1 diabetes patients had TCRB CDR3s that were moderately but significantly shorter.

Which antigens these TCRs recognize remains unknown. Expressed TCRB transcripts were sequenced, since all the RNA that had been isolated was reverse transcribed. Clones were sequenced by immunoSEQ multiplex PCR, and TCRdb holds only the in-frame ones, with some missing. Of about 160,000 clones in the sample, under 9.5% were seen once. Material for sequencing was central memory CD4+ T cells from blood. The source of these receptors is a man between 18 and 35 years old with type 1 diabetes.

This clone came up a few times. The chain has TRBV19 and TRBJ1-1; 7 positions match TRBD1. This CDR3 is 14 amino acids long. J lost 5 bases, V lost 1 base, and 4 bases had no gene match. Germline V gives CDR1 LNHDA, CDR2 SQIVND (reference sequence). This CDR3 reads CASSIGDSGTEAFF. DNA for the CDR3: TGTGCCAGTAGTATAGGGGACAGTGGGACTGAAGCTTTCTTT.

Only a few counts were recorded for this clone. The rearrangement uses TRBV28 and TRBJ1-1, with TRBD1 identical over 9 bases. This CDR3 comprises 12 residues. Trimming at V came to 6 bases and at J to 12 bases, leaving 8 bases not matched to a gene. From germline, CDR1 is MDHEN and CDR2 SYDVKM. In DNA form, the CDR3 reads TGTGCCAGCAGCGACAACGACAGGGGGACTTTCTTT. Protein: CASSDNDRGTFF.

The V call is TRBV7-8, the J call TRBJ1-1; D is uncertain. Trimming shortened V by 3 bases and J by 1 base, and 9 bases separated the two germline ends. CDR3 size: 14 residues. Germline CDR1 and CDR2: SGHVS and FQNEAQ. For the CDR3, the DNA is TGTGCCAGCAGCTTCCAACGGGAGAACACTGAAGCTTTCTTT. This codes for CASSFQRENTEAFF.

This clone was observed a handful of times. CDR3 protein: CAISESNGFLGGEQYF. As DNA, the CDR3 is TGTGCCATCAGTGAGTCGAATGGATTCCTAGGAGGCGAGCAGTACTTC. The rearrangement links TRBV10-3 to TRBJ2-7; possible D gene TRBD2, 5 bases. V lost 0 bases, J lost 6 bases, and 18 bases lay in between. The germline gives CDR1 ENHRY, CDR2 SYGVKD. CDR3 length: 16 amino acids.

As to this clone: Other nucleotide sequences from this sample produce the same CDR3. V usage is TRBV4-3 and J usage is TRBJ1-5, with D tentatively TRBD1 (5 bases). Trimming left V 0 bases short and J 0 bases short, with 12 bases between. Germline values: CDR1 LGHNA, CDR2 YSLEER. The CDR3 extends over 17 amino acids. CDR3 nucleotide sequence: TGCGCCAGCAGCCAAGATGGGAGGGGAGGTAGCAATCAGCCCCAGCATTTT. It is translated as CASSQDGRGGSNQPQHF.

The chain employs TRBV9 and TRBJ1-2; TRBD1 matches 8 bases. The CDR3 loop spans 15 amino acids. The trim removed 4 bases at V and 0 bases at J, leaving 5 bases unmatched. Germline V lookup: CDR1 SGDLS, CDR2 YYNGEE. The CDR3 nucleotides are TGTGCCAGCAGCACCCAGACAGGGGCTAACTATGGCTACACCTTC. It translates to CASSTQTGANYGYTF.

The chain recombines TRBV30 with TRBJ2-3, with 7 bases aligning to TRBD1. Germline CDR1 reads GTSNPN; CDR2 reads SVGIG (reference sequence). The CDR3 spans 14 residues. Losses at the gene ends were 1 base for V and 2 bases for J; bases not matched to a gene: 3. The CDR3 protein is CAWSEGQTTDTQYF. CDR3 bases: TGTGCCTGGAGTGAGGGACAGACCACAGATACGCAGTATTTT. The variable domain in full, completed from reference TRBV30 and TRBJ2-3, reads SQTIHQWPATLVQPVGSPLSLECTVEGTSNPNLYWYRQAAGRGLQLLFYSVGIGQISSEVPQNLSASRPQDRQFILSSKKLLLSDSGFYLCAWSEGQTTDTQYFGPGTRLTVL.

This clone was picked up a small number of times. V usage is TRBV6-5 and J usage is TRBJ1-2; D possibly corresponds to TRBD1 (5 bases). The CDR3 runs to 13 residues. Germline V CDR1 and CDR2: MNHEY, SVGAGI. V lost 6 bases, J lost 2 bases, and 10 bases lay in between. CDR3 region: CASSQTGNYGYTF. DNA of the CDR3: TGTGCCAGCAGCCAAACAGGAAACTATGGCTACACCTTC.

V usage is TRBV5-1 and J usage is TRBJ2-7; TRBD1 matches 10 bases. The CDR3 consists of 14 residues. Germline CDR1 and CDR2: SGHRS and YFSETQ. Germline trimming cut 0 bases from V and 5 bases from J; bases unmatched to any gene: 2. CDR3 region: CASSLGGQGNEQYF. CDR3 nucleotides: TGCGCCAGCAGCTTGGGGGGACAGGGGAACGAGCAGTACTTC.

This clone was recorded many times. Other DNA sequences within the sample encode an identical CDR3. The V call is TRBV18, the J call TRBJ2-7, with 12 bases matching TRBD2. Trimming cost V 5 bases and J 4 bases; bases outside gene matches: 3. The CDR3 consists of 14 residues. CDR1 is KGHSH, CDR2 LQKENI, per germline. The CDR3: CASSSGTSGYEQYF. The CDR3 DNA reads as TGTGCCAGCTCATCGGGGACTAGCGGGTACGAGCAGTACTTC.

The CDR3 region has the DNA TGTGCCAGCAGTGCTAGCGGGAGCTCCTACGAGCAGTACTTC. Encoded protein: CASSASGSSYEQYF. The rearrangement links TRBV6-5 to TRBJ2-7; 10 bases agree with TRBD2. CDR1 and CDR2 from the germline V gene are MNHEY and SVGAGI. The CDR3 length is 14 residues. V was pared by 5 bases and J by 0 bases, with 1 base of the junction left unmatched.

This chain connects TRBV10-3 to TRBJ1-1; D call uncertain. This CDR3 is built from 14 residues. Germline values: CDR1 ENHRY, CDR2 SYGVKD. Trimming cost V 3 bases and J 0 bases, with 8 bases left between them. The CDR3 spells CAISDRLMNTEAFF. The CDR3 DNA is TGTGCCATCAGTGACAGGCTCATGAACACTGAAGCTTTCTTT.

This clone has just a few counts. CDR3 coding DNA: TGTGCCAGCAGCTTAGAGGCGGCTAGCGTGGGTGGTACGCAGTATTTT. Protein sequence: CASSLEAASVGGTQYF. This rearrangement joins TRBV7-2 to TRBJ2-3; possibly TRBD2 for D (6 bases). The germline V gene has CDR1 SGHTA and CDR2 FQGNSA. The CDR3 spans 16 residues. V was shortened by 1 base and J by 8 bases, with 19 bases between the two germline ends.

CDR3 protein: CATGGLAFTDTQYF. In DNA, the CDR3 is TGTGCCACCGGGGGACTAGCCTTCACAGATACGCAGTATTTT. The gene calls are TRBV2 and TRBJ2-3; TRBD2 agrees at 9 bases. V was pared by 10 bases and J by 2 bases, with 7 bases of the junction left unmatched. Germline CDR1 reads SNHLY; CDR2 reads FYNNEI. The CDR3 is made up of 14 amino acids.

J is TRBJ2-1 and V is TRBV5-1; 8 bases agree with TRBD2. Unmatched junction bases numbered 2, after V lost 0 bases and J lost 6 bases. This CDR3 is 14 amino acids long. Germline lookup yields CDR1 SGHRS and CDR2 YFSETQ. CDR3 sequence: CASSLAGTSNEQFF. CDR3 DNA: TGCGCCAGCAGCTTGGCGGGGACTAGCAATGAGCAGTTCTTC.

The J gene is TRBJ2-5, the V gene TRBV11-2; D not certain. The V end was cut by 2 bases, the J end by 5 bases, with 6 bases between. The CDR3 extends over 12 amino acids. Germline lookup yields CDR1 SGHAT and CDR2 FQNNGV. The CDR3 region is CASSLQVETQYF. The CDR3 nucleotides read TGTGCCAGCAGCTTACAGGTTGAGACCCAGTACTTC.

This chain's CDR3 is CAWSVPRSYTF. In DNA form, the CDR3 reads TGTGCCTGGAGTGTACCGAGGAGCTACACCTTC. V is TRBV30 and J is TRBJ1-2; D not certain. The ends were cut back, 0 bases at V and 9 bases at J, with 8 bases in the middle. The CDR3 consists of 11 residues. Looked up from germline, CDR1 is GTSNPN and CDR2 is SVGIG (reference sequence).

This clone was detected only a few times. This chain uses TRBV28 with TRBJ2-7; the match to TRBD1 covers 9 bases. Germline V CDR1 and CDR2: MDHEN, SYDVKM. The CDR3 is 15 amino acids. The trim removed 5 bases at V and 4 bases at J, leaving 9 bases unmatched. The CDR3 bases are TGTGCCAGCAGTGCGGGGACAGGGACTACTTACGAGCAGTACTTC. This translates into CASSAGTGTTYEQYF.

This clone has a handful of counts. The J gene is TRBJ2-3, the V gene TRBV5-4; unclear D gene. Germline V gene lookup returns CDR1 SGHNT and CDR2 YYREEE (reference sequence). Between the trimmed V and J ends, which lost 0 bases and 7 bases, there was a span of 6 bases. The CDR3 is 12 amino acids. CDR3 DNA sequence: TGTGCCAGCAGCTTGGATTCTTATACGCAGTATTTT. Encoded protein: CASSLDSYTQYF.

V and J are TRBV2 and TRBJ2-2, with D possibly being TRBD1 (6 bases). There are 12 residues in the CDR3. V was shortened by 8 bases and J by 3 bases, with 7 bases between the two germline ends. Germline CDR1 SNHLY, CDR2 FYNNEI. CDR3 amino acids: CASRTDTGELFF. The CDR3, as DNA: TGTGCCAGCCGGACAGACACCGGGGAGCTGTTTTTT.

The chain joins TRBV30 to TRBJ1-1; D ambiguous. Per germline, CDR1 GTSNPN and CDR2 SVGIG (reference sequence). V dropped 8 bases and J dropped 0 bases, with 7 bases sitting between them. There are 11 residues in the CDR3. The CDR3: CAGMMNTEAFF. The CDR3 nucleotides read TGTGCCGGCATGATGAACACTGAAGCTTTCTTT.

This chain links TRBV18 with TRBJ2-5; 10 bases map to TRBD2. The CDR3 has 13 residues. Trimming cost V 4 bases and J 5 bases; bases outside gene matches: 1. Germline assignment: CDR1 KGHSH and CDR2 LQKENI. The CDR3 coding sequence is TGTGCCAGCTCACTGGGACTAGCGGAGACCCAGTACTTC. Translating gives CASSLGLAETQYF.